The source of this T cell receptor (beta chain) is a study of blood T cell repertoires in COVID-19. At the level of the study: The United States, Italy and Spain provided the acute and convalescent COVID-19 samples. From T cells, B-cell-depleted T cells, or PBMCs came the material, which was cDNA or gDNA.

In the study's own analysis: Estimated nucleated cell counts came from reference gene primer amplification. Profiling relied on immunoSEQ multiplex PCR, and the TCRdb table lists in-frame clones only, not all of them. V, J and clone size derive from that table, while D and trimming were established from the DNA sequence. The repertoire holds fewer than 700,000 clones, with approximately 88% as singletons. Enrolled during active infection, Seattle patients were then followed longitudinally. The CDR3 sequence is 16 residues long. With 4 bases removed from V and 6 bases from J, the gap between germline ends came to 19 bases. From germline, CDR1 is SNHLY and CDR2 FYNNEI.

This chain uses TRBV2 with TRBJ1-5; D perhaps matches TRBD1 (6 bases). The specimen sequenced was peripheral blood. This clonotype originated in a woman aged 50 to 60 with COVID-19, enrolled during active disease. The CDR3 is CASSVTPTGTGQPQHF. CDR3 in DNA: TGTGCCAGCAGTGTTACCCCCACAGGGACGGGTCAGCCCCAGCATTTT. Supplemented by reference TRBV2 and TRBJ1-5, the full variable domain reads EPEVTQTPSHQVTQMGQEVILRCVPISNHLYFYWYRQILGQKVEFLVSFYNNEISEKSEIFDDQFSVERPDGSNFTLKIRSTKLEDSAMYFCASSVTPTGTGQPQHFGDGTRLSIL.